The next 11 T cell receptor beta chains were all read from a single sample in a study of identical twins. TCRdb re-called the 5' RACE reads through MiXCR, storing one row per CDR3 protein. There are under 250,000 distinct CDR3 sequences in the sample; 7% to 8.5% occur only once, and 5.4% lies in the top ten. The same specimen was also included in a second study, on yellow fever vaccine responses in identical twins.

The source material was CD8+ T cells sorted from blood. Receptor source: a woman under 30 in good health.

This chain joins TRBV28 and TRBJ2-7; 10 nucleotides line up with TRBD1. The germline V gene has CDR1 MDHEN and CDR2 SYDVKM. Trimming cost V 7 bases and J 6 bases; bases outside gene matches: 18. This CDR3 comprises 17 residues. The CDR3, as DNA: TGTGCCAGCACCGAATCCGGGACAGGGGTTTGGGTGTTCGAGCAGTACTTC. This encodes CASTESGTGVWVFEQYF.

This clonotype came up many times. J is TRBJ1-3 and V is TRBV4-2, with 7 bases lining up with TRBD1. The germline V gene has CDR1 LGHNA and CDR2 YNFKEQ. The CDR3 loop spans 15 amino acids. The ends lost 2 bases at V and 4 bases at J; junction bases unmatched: 5. CDR3 sequence (DNA): TGTGCCAGCAGCCAAACAGGGGATTCAGGAAACACCATATATTTT. Translation: CASSQTGDSGNTIYF.

With regard to this clonotype: Since a much larger clone is just one base distant, this may be a read error. The chain links TRBV20-1 to TRBJ2-1, with no clear D. The V gene lost 2 bases and the J gene lost 12 bases, with 23 bases spanning the gap. The CDR3 sequence is 15 residues long. Germline CDR1 reads DFQATT; CDR2 reads SNEGSKA (reference sequence). This CDR3 is CSARYEAGPPGGQFF. CDR3 nucleotide sequence: TGCAGTGCTAGATATGAAGCAGGTCCCCCGGGTGGGCAGTTCTTC.

This chain links TRBV7-8 with TRBJ1-4, with unresolved D. The CDR3 covers 15 residues. Trimming took 2 bases from V and 0 from J, leaving 7 bases between them. The germline V gene has CDR1 SGHVS and CDR2 FQNEAQ. The CDR3 sequence: CASSLRLSTNEKLFF. The CDR3 nucleotides are TGTGCCAGCAGCTTACGCCTCTCAACTAATGAAAAACTGTTTTTT.

This clonotype was detected only a few times. The chain combines TRBV7-9 with TRBJ2-1; 8 bases fit TRBD1. J gave up 5 bases and V 3 bases, and 6 bases lay outside the gene matches. This CDR3 has 15 residues. Germline V gives CDR1 SEHNR, CDR2 FQNEAQ (reference sequence). CDR3 DNA: TGTGCCAGCAGCTTTGGACAGGGAAGGGACAATGAGCAGTTCTTC. It is translated as CASSFGQGRDNEQFF.

Many counts were recorded for this clonotype. The chain couples TRBV29-1 to TRBJ2-1, with D maybe TRBD1 (6 bases). CDR1 and CDR2 (germline): SQVTM, ANQGSEA. The CDR3 runs 13 residues. Deletions cut 5 bases from V and 2 bases from J, with 10 bases between. In nucleotides, the CDR3 is TGCAGCGTTCTGGGGGCCACCTACAATGAGCAGTTCTTC. Protein: CSVLGATYNEQFF.

This clonotype appeared many times. J is TRBJ2-5 and V is TRBV12-5, with a tentative D call TRBD2 (6 bases). The CDR3 is made up of 16 amino acids. The V gene's germline CDR1 is LGHNT and CDR2 FRNRAP. The V gene lost 6 bases and the J gene lost 0 bases, with 17 bases spanning the gap. CDR3 amino acids: CASGVDGWDYQETQYF. CDR3 bases: TGTGCTAGTGGAGTAGACGGATGGGACTACCAAGAGACCCAGTACTTC.

This clonotype was picked up a small number of times. Here the CDR3 reads CASSQDVGASSYEQYF. The CDR3 DNA reads TGTGCCAGCAGCCAAGACGTCGGGGCAAGCTCCTACGAGCAGTACTTC. The chain joins TRBV14 to TRBJ2-7; possibly TRBD1 or TRBD2 for D (5 bases each). The V gene lost 0 bases and the J gene lost 0 bases, with 12 bases spanning the gap. The germline V gene encodes CDR1 SGHDN and CDR2 FVKESK. The CDR3 consists of 16 residues.

This clonotype has a handful of counts. The rearrangement uses TRBV5-1 and TRBJ1-2; D is unresolved. The germline CDR1 and CDR2 sequences are SGHRS and YFSETQ. V was shortened by 1 base and J by 8 bases, with 9 bases between the two germline ends. The CDR3 runs to 12 residues. This CDR3 is CASSLSGGGYTF. CDR3 in DNA: TGCGCCAGCAGCTTGTCGGGTGGAGGCTACACCTTC. Drawing the rest from reference TRBV5-1 and TRBJ1-2, the complete variable domain is KAGVTQTPRYLIKTRGQQVTLSCSPISGHRSVSWYQQTPGQGLQFLFEYFSETQRNKGNFPGRFSGRQFSNSRSEMNVSTLELGDSALYLCASSLSGGGYTFGSGTRLTVV.

CDR3 sequence reads: CASSLEGGDEKLFF. CDR3 coding DNA: TGTGCCAGCAGCTTGGAAGGGGGAGATGAAAAACTGTTTTTT. This chain uses TRBV7-8 with TRBJ1-4; tentatively, D is TRBD1 (6 bases). The V end lost 3 bases, the J end lost 6 bases, and 11 bases lay between the germline ends. The length of the CDR3 is 14 residues. CDR1 is SGHVS and CDR2 is FQNEAQ in the germline V gene.

This clonotype was found many times. The V gene is TRBV7-8, the J gene TRBJ1-5, with D unclear. Germline V lookup: CDR1 SGHVS, CDR2 FQNEAQ. CDR3 size: 14 residues. Trimming left V 6 bases short and J 0 bases short, with 9 bases between. In nucleotides, the CDR3 is TGTGCCAGCAGTAACGGGGATAGCAATCAGCCCCAGCATTTT. Translation: CASSNGDSNQPQHF.